This T cell receptor (beta chain) was sequenced during a study of blood T cell repertoires in COVID-19. Background on the study: The United States, Italy and Spain provided the acute and convalescent COVID-19 samples.

Clones were sequenced by immunoSEQ multiplex PCR, and TCRdb holds only the in-frame ones, with some missing. The data contain about 47,000 clones, less than 90% of them singletons. The source of this sequence is a man in his sixties with active COVID-19. Sequenced material: peripheral blood.

The CDR3 DNA follows: TGTGCCAGCAGCCAAGACCAGGGAGGGGAAGCTTTCTTT. Residues: CASSQDQGGEAFF. The rearrangement links TRBV4-2 to TRBJ1-1, with D perhaps TRBD1 (5 bases). Trimming removed 0 bases at V and 8 bases at J, with 10 bases between. The length of the CDR3 is 13 residues. Germline V lookup: CDR1 LGHNA, CDR2 YNFKEQ.